This T cell receptor beta chain was captured by sequencing in a study of T cells in Graves' hyperthyroidism and ophthalmopathy. Using RNA transcripts as the source, TCR beta CDR3 regions were amplified. The TCR CDR3 first-round RT-PCR relied on the HTBI primer set. TCRdb analysed the multiplex PCR reads with MiXCR anew, one entry per CDR3 protein. This repertoire shows about 400,000 distinct CDR3 sequences, 15% to 17% found once; its top ten account for over 7.5%. Patients showing uncontrolled infection, other autoimmune disease, pregnancy or lactation were ineligible. Around 10 ml fresh peripheral blood yielded the PBMCs. Trimming cost V 8 bases and J 0 bases, with 16 bases left between them. The CDR3 length is 14 residues. Germline assignment: CDR1 SQVTM and CDR2 ANQGSEA.

The sequence came from a woman under 30 with Graves' hyperthyroidism. The chain carries TRBV29-1 and TRBJ1-1; tentative D call: TRBD1 (5 bases). Sequencing was carried out using blood. CDR3 region: CSFLGGGVNTEAFF. The CDR3 DNA follows: TGCAGCTTTTTGGGGGGGGGTGTGAACACTGAAGCTTTCTTT.